Sequencing of this TCR beta chain was carried out in a study of cytomegalovirus exposure and HLA in healthy donors. PCR was performed using 60 Vbeta and 13 Jbeta primers. Produced via immunoSEQ multiplex PCR; TCRdb's table is partial and in-frame only. The sample contains around 150,000 clones, approximately 76% of which appear only once. The V end lost 0 bases, the J end lost 3 bases, and 8 bases lay between the germline ends. The CDR3 spans 14 residues. Germline lookup yields CDR1 SGDLS and CDR2 YYNGEE. This clonotype was sampled from a man aged 55 to 70 in good health and CMV-seronegative. What was sequenced was PBMCs. The chain recombines TRBV9 with TRBJ2-3, with D unresolved. CDR3 residues: CASSVDPRTDTQYF. CDR3 in DNA: TGTGCCAGCAGCGTAGACCCACGGACAGATACGCAGTATTTT.